This TCR beta chain was captured in a study of OX40 agonist ivuxolimab in advanced cancers. Study-wide background: Ivuxolimab, an antibody acting as an agonist of OX40 (CD134), was used to treat patients. Hepatocellular carcinoma, melanoma, renal cell or head and neck cancer was diagnosed in the dose-escalation patients.

Here immunoSEQ multiplex PCR was the method, and the copy in TCRdb shows in-frame clones only, minus some. The sample lists over 9,500 clones, about nine tenths occurring once. A note on this clone: Its specificity is unknown.

Findings of the study overall: With doses of 0.1 to 3.0 mg/kg, CD4+ and CD8+ blood T cells had undergone clonal expansion by week 6.

Germline CDR1 and CDR2: MNHEY and SVGAGI. The V end was cut by 6 bases, the J end by 0 bases, with 6 bases between. The CDR3 extends over 13 amino acids. Sequenced here: CD4+ or CD8+ T cells sorted from blood, sampled in a trial of the OX40 agonist ivuxolimab. The clonotype originates from an adult with an advanced solid tumor such as melanoma, head and neck, liver or kidney cancer. The chain combines TRBV6-5 with TRBJ1-5; no reliable D call. The CDR3 DNA sequence: TGTGCCAGCAGATCAAATAGCAATCAGCCCCAGCATTTT. Encoded protein: CASRSNSNQPQHF.